The entry below describes one TCR beta chain. The antigen is unknown. Sequencing used immunoSEQ multiplex PCR; TCRdb keeps in-frame clones, though not all of them. The table includes roughly 83,000 clones, more than 70% detected once. This entry belongs to a study of T cell responses to AZD1222 COVID-19 vaccine. Findings and caveats of the study: Seropositive at baseline were only a handful of AZD1222 recipients.

V shed 7 bases and J 4 bases; nucleotides not matched to a gene: 3. The CDR3 length is 13 residues. Germline V CDR1 and CDR2: LNHDA, SQIVND (reference sequence). The origin of this receptor is an adult in good health. The chain joins TRBV19 to TRBJ1-2, with TRBD1 identical over 10 bases. The source material was peripheral blood, sampled on day 0 of AZD1222 vaccination. The CDR3 sequence is CASMGQGSYGYTF. The CDR3 DNA reads as TGTGCCAGTATGGGACAGGGGAGCTATGGCTACACCTTC. The full variable domain, rest sourced from reference TRBV19 and TRBJ1-2, is DGGITQSPKYLFRKEGQNVTLSCEQNLNHDAMYWYRQDPGQGLRLIYYSQIVNDFQKGDIAEGYSVSREKKESFPLTVTSAQKNPTAFYLCASMGQGSYGYTFGSGTRLTVV.